Listed here is a single T cell receptor beta chain. Antigen specificity is unknown. Compared with germline, one end of the junction differs, possibly owing to a read error. TCRdb used MiXCR to reprocess the reads, holding one entry per CDR3 protein. The sample carries more than 300,000 distinct CDR3 sequences, about a third recorded once. The sample originates from a study of T cell repertoires in cytomegalovirus infection. Looking at the study overall: Matching HLA type, along with CMV infection, was indicated by public TCR beta signatures.

This CDR3 is 14 amino acids long. Study outcomes and limitations: In two of eight donors, the top clonotype was HLA-C-restricted CMV-specific.

The material sequenced was cultured PBMCs, taken from culture after CMV antigen stimulation. The source is a human donor in good health (CMV status not recorded). Some clones in this sample may be carry-over from other donors' samples. The chain employs TRBV12-3 or TRBV12-4 and TRBJ2-1; a weak D match, TRBD2 (6 bases). The CDR3 bases are TGTGCCAGCAGTTCATCAACTAGCTTAGCAGCCCCTGTCTTC. Translating gives CASSSSTSLAAPVF.